The clone carrying this T cell receptor (beta chain) was counted only a few times. Germline V gene data show CDR1 as MNHEY and CDR2 as SVGEGT. Trimming at V came to 7 bases and at J to 1 base, leaving 6 bases not matched to a gene. This CDR3 has 14 amino acids. The entry originates in a study of T-cell reconstitution after alpha-beta-depleted transplantation in children. Molecular barcoding with unique molecular identifiers was used for the TCRbeta library. Each CDR3 protein is one row after TCRdb ran MiXCR on the PCR reads. The data contain some 490,000 distinct CDR3 sequences, under 15% of them seen just once; the ten biggest clones take up under 7%.

V and J are TRBV6-2 or TRBV6-3 and TRBJ1-1, with TRBD1 matching 7 bases. The material sequenced was PBMCs from the stem cell graft donor, taken from the stem cell graft. This receptor was identified in a human donor who donated a stem cell graft to a child with combined immunodeficiency. The CDR3 coding sequence is TGTGCCAGCACCCTCACAGGGGAGAACACTGAAGCTTTCTTT. This encodes CASTLTGENTEAFF.